The next 9 T cell receptor beta chains were all read from a single sample in a study of cytomegalovirus exposure and HLA in healthy donors. PCR involved 60 Vbeta and 13 Jbeta primers. Repertoires were generated with immunoSEQ multiplex PCR, while TCRdb's copy carries only in-frame clones and drops some. The sample yields 190,000 or so clones, 80% to 85% seen once. Sequenced sample: PBMCs. These receptors came from a woman between 50 and 59 years old in good health and CMV-seropositive.

This CDR3 is CASAWGGAETQYF. DNA of the CDR3: TGTGCCAGCGCTTGGGGGGGTGCCGAGACCCAGTACTTC. The chain is built from TRBV11-2 and TRBJ2-5, with 7 positions matching TRBD2. The CDR3 has 13 amino acids. CDR1 and CDR2 (germline): SGHAT, FQNNGV. Unmatched junction bases numbered 8, after V lost 8 bases and J lost 5 bases.

V usage is TRBV28 and J usage is TRBJ2-7, with TRBD1 matching over 8 bases. This CDR3 spans 16 amino acids. Germline V gene lookup returns CDR1 MDHEN and CDR2 SYDVKM. J was trimmed by 2 bases and V by 2 bases; bases with no gene match: 8. The CDR3 sequence is CASSLLGQGPPYEQYF. CDR3 DNA sequence: TGTGCCAGCAGTTTACTAGGACAGGGACCCCCCTACGAGCAGTACTTC.

V is TRBV5-1 and J is TRBJ1-1; TRBD1 might be the D (5 bases). Germline values: CDR1 SGHRS, CDR2 YFSETQ. Between the trimmed V and J ends, which lost 4 bases and 4 bases, there was a span of 20 bases. This CDR3 comprises 16 residues. CDR3 loop: CASSLEVQRRGTEAFF. The DNA of the CDR3 is TGCGCCAGCAGCCTTGAGGTTCAGAGAAGGGGCACTGAAGCTTTCTTT.

This CDR3 is CASSPLDTDTQYF. The CDR3 coding sequence is TGTGCCAGTAGTCCTCTAGACACAGATACGCAGTATTTT. The rearrangement links TRBV19 to TRBJ2-3; D unclear. V lost 5 bases and J lost 2, with 8 bases in between. Germline assignment: CDR1 LNHDA and CDR2 SQIVND (reference sequence). This CDR3 spans 13 amino acids. The variable domain in full, completed from reference TRBV19 and TRBJ2-3, reads DGGITQSPKYLFRKEGQNVTLSCEQNLNHDAMYWYRQDPGQGLRLIYYSQIVNDFQKGDIAEGYSVSREKKESFPLTVTSAQKNPTAFYLCASSPLDTDTQYFGPGTRLTVL.

The chain has TRBV6-1 and TRBJ1-2, with D unresolved. From germline, CDR1 is MNHNS and CDR2 SASEGT. The CDR3 runs to 13 residues. V lost 4 bases and J 1 base, leaving 7 bases between the germline ends. CDR3 loop: CASSVDNNYGYTF. CDR3 in DNA: TGTGCCAGCAGTGTTGACAATAACTATGGCTACACCTTC.

J is TRBJ1-2 and V is TRBV5-1; the D gene is possibly TRBD1 (5 bases). Germline-derived CDR1 and CDR2 are SGHRS and YFSETQ. This CDR3 has 14 residues. Trimming left V 0 bases short and J 7 bases short, with 13 bases between. The CDR3 sequence is CASSLEGREGGYTF. The CDR3 DNA follows: TGCGCCAGCAGCTTGGAGGGCAGGGAAGGTGGCTACACCTTC.

The chain has TRBV5-1 and TRBJ1-1, with D hard to call. V was pared by 2 bases and J by 1 base, with 6 bases between. The CDR3 is 13 residues long. Germline assignment: CDR1 SGHRS and CDR2 YFSETQ. The CDR3, as DNA: TGCGCCAGCAGCTTTAAACAGAACACTGAAGCTTTCTTT. It translates to CASSFKQNTEAFF.

The genes are TRBV19 and TRBJ1-5, with 8 bases matching TRBD1. V was clipped by 1 base and J by 0 bases; unmatched bases: 5. Germline values: CDR1 LNHDA, CDR2 SQIVND (reference sequence). The CDR3 covers 17 residues. CDR3: CASSIVTGGYSNQPQHF. The DNA of the CDR3 is TGTGCCAGTAGTATAGTAACAGGGGGTTATAGCAATCAGCCCCAGCATTTT.

This clone has a handful of counts. Other DNA sequences in this sample translate to the same CDR3. The CDR3 reads CASSFAGSTDTQYF. The CDR3 nucleotides read TGCGCCAGCAGCTTCGCGGGAAGCACAGATACGCAGTATTTT. This sequence joins TRBV5-1 and TRBJ2-3; weak D call: TRBD2 (6 bases). The CDR3 has 14 amino acids. V lost 2 bases and J lost 0, with 7 bases in between. The germline V gene encodes CDR1 SGHRS and CDR2 YFSETQ.